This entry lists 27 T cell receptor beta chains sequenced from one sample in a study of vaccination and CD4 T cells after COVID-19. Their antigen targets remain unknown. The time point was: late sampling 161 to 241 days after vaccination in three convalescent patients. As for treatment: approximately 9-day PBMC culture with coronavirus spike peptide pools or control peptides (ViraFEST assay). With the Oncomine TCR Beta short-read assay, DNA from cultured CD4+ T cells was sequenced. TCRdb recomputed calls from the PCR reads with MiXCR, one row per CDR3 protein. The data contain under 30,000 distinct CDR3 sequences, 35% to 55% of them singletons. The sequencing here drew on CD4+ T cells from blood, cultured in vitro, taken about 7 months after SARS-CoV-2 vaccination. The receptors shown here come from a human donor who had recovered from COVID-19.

The CDR3 loop reads CATSRDHKGAGEQYF. Written as DNA, the CDR3 is TGTGCCACCAGCAGAGATCATAAGGGGGCAGGAGAGCAGTACTTC. This rearrangement joins TRBV15 to TRBJ2-7; 7 nucleotides agree with TRBD1. CDR1 is LNHNV, CDR2 YYDKDF, per germline (reference sequence). The CDR3 runs to 15 residues. The junction had 9 bases not matched to a gene; V was cut back by 0 bases and J by 7 bases.

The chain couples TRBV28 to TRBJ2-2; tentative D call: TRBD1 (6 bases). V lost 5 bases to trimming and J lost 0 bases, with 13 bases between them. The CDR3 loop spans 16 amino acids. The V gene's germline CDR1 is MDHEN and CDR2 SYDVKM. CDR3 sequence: CASSLPGASNTGELFF. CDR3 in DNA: TGTGCCAGCAGTCTCCCAGGGGCGTCGAACACCGGGGAGCTGTTTTTT.

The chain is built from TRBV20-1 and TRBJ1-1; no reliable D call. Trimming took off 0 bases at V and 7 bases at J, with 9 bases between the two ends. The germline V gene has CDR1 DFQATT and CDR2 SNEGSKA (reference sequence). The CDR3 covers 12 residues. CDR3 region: CSARDIGVEAFF. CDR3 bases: TGCAGTGCTAGAGATATCGGCGTTGAAGCTTTCTTT.

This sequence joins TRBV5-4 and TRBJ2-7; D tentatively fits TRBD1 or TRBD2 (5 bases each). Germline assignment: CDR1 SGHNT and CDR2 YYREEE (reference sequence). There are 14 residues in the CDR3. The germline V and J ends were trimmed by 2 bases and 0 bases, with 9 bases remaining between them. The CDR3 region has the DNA TGTGCCAGCAGCTTAGGGACGTACTCCTACGAGCAGTACTTC. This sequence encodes CASSLGTYSYEQYF.

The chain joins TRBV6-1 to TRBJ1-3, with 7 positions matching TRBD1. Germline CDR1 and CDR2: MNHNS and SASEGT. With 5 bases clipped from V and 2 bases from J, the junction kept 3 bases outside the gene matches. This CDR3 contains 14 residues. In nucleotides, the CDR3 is TGTGCCAGCAGTCGAGGGGGCACTGGAAACACCATATATTTT. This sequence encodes CASSRGGTGNTIYF.

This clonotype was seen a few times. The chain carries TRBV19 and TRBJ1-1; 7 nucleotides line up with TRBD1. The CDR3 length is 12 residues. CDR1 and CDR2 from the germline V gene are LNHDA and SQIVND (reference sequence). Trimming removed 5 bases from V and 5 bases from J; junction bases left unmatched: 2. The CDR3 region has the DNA TGTGCCAGTAGTGACAGGGCAACTGAAGCTTTCTTT. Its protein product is CASSDRATEAFF.

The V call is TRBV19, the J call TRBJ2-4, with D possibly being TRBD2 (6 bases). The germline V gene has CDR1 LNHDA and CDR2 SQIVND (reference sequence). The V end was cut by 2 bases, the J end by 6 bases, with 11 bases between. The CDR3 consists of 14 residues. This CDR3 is CASSIRGRGNIQYF. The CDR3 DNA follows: TGTGCCAGTAGTATACGAGGGCGGGGAAACATTCAGTACTTC. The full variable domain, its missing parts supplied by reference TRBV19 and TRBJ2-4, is DGGITQSPKYLFRKEGQNVTLSCEQNLNHDAMYWYRQDPGQGLRLIYYSQIVNDFQKGDIAEGYSVSREKKESFPLTVTSAQKNPTAFYLCASSIRGRGNIQYFGAGTRLSVL.

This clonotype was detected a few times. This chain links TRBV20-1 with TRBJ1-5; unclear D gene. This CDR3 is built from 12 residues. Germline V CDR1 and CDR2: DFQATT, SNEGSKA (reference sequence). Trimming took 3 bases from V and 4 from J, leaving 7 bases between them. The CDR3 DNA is TGCAGTGCTAGTTTCCTAAATCAGCCCCAGCATTTT. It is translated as CSASFLNQPQHF.

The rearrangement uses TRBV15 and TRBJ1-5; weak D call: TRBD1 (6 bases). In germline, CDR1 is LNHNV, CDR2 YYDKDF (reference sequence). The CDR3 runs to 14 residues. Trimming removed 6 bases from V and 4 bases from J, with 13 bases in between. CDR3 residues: CATRGGGDNQPQHF. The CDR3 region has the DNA TGTGCCACCAGGGGGGGGGGCGATAATCAGCCCCAGCATTTT.

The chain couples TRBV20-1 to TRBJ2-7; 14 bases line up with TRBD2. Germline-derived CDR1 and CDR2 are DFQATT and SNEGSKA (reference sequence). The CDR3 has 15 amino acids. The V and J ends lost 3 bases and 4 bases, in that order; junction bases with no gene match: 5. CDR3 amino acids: CSASGGTSGSYEQYF. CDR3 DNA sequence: TGCAGTGCTAGTGGGGGGACTAGCGGGAGTTACGAGCAGTACTTC.

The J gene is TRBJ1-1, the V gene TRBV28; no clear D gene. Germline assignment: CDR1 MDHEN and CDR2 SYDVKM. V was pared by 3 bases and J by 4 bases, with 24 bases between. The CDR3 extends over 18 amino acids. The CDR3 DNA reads TGTGCCAGCAGTTTCAGTCTCGGATGGGGTAATGGGCGCACTGAAGCTTTCTTT. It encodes CASSFSLGWGNGRTEAFF.

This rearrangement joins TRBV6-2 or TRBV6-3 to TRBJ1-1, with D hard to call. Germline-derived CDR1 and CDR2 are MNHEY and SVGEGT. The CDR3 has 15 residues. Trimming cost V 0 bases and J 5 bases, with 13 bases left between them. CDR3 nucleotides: TGTGCCAGCAGTTACTCGACGTGGGTGAGGACTGAAGCTTTCTTT. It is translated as CASSYSTWVRTEAFF.

The CDR3 protein is CASSSISYEGETQYF. For the CDR3, the DNA is TGTGCCAGCAGTTCCATCTCCTACGAAGGAGAGACCCAGTACTTC. The chain couples TRBV28 to TRBJ2-5, with D unclear. Trimming removed 4 bases at V and 4 bases at J, with 16 bases between. The CDR3 loop spans 15 amino acids. The germline CDR1 and CDR2 sequences are MDHEN and SYDVKM.

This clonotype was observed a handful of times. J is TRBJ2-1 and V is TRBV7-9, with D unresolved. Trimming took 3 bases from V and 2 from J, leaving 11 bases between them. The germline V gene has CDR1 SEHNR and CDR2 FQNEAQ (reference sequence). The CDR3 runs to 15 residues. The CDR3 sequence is CASSFRRVTYNEQFF. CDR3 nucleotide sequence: TGTGCCAGCAGCTTCCGTCGGGTGACCTACAATGAGCAGTTCTTC.

The CDR3 DNA sequence: TGTGCCATCAGTGCGACAGGGGCCTACGAGCAGTACTTC. Translating gives CAISATGAYEQYF. The chain combines TRBV10-3 with TRBJ2-7; TRBD1 matches 8 bases. CDR1 is ENHRY and CDR2 is SYGVKD in the germline V gene. Losses at the gene ends were 4 bases for V and 2 bases for J; bases not matched to a gene: 1. The CDR3 length is 13 residues.

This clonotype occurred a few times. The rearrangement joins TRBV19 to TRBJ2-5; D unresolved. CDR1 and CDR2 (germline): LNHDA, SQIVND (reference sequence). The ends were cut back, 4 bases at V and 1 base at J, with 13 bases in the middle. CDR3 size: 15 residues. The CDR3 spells CASSTWVRPQETQYF. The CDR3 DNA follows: TGTGCCAGTAGTACCTGGGTGCGGCCCCAAGAGACCCAGTACTTC. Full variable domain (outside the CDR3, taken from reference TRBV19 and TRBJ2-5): DGGITQSPKYLFRKEGQNVTLSCEQNLNHDAMYWYRQDPGQGLRLIYYSQIVNDFQKGDIAEGYSVSREKKESFPLTVTSAQKNPTAFYLCASSTWVRPQETQYFGPGTRLLVL.

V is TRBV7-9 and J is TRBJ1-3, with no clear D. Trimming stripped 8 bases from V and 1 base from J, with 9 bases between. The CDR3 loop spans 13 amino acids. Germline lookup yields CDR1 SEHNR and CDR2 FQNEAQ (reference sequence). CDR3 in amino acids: CASQKGSGNTIYF. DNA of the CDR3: TGTGCCAGCCAGAAGGGTTCTGGAAACACCATATATTTT.

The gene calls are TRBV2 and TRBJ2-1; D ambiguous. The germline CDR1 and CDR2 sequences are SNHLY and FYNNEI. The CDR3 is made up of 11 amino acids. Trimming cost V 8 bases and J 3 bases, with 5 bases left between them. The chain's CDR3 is CASGFYNEQFF. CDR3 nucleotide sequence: TGTGCCAGCGGATTCTACAATGAGCAGTTCTTC. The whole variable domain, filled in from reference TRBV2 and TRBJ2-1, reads EPEVTQTPSHQVTQMGQEVILRCVPISNHLYFYWYRQILGQKVEFLVSFYNNEISEKSEIFDDQFSVERPDGSNFTLKIRSTKLEDSAMYFCASGFYNEQFFGPGTRLTVL.

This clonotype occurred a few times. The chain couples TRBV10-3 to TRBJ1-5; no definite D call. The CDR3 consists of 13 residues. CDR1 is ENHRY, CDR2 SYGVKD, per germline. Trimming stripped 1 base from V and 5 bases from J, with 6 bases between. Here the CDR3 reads CAISEFTDQPQHF. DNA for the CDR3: TGTGCCATCAGTGAGTTTACGGATCAGCCCCAGCATTTT.

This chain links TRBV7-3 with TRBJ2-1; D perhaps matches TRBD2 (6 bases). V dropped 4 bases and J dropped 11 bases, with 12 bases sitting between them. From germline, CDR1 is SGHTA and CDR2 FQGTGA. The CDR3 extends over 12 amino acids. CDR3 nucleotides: TGTGCCAGCAGCTCCGGGAGCAGTCAGCAGTTCTTC. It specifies CASSSGSSQQFF.

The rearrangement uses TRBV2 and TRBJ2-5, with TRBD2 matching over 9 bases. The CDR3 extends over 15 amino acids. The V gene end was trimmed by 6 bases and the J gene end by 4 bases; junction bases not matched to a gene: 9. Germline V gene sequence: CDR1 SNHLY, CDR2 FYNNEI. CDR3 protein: CASRPDSGRGETQYF. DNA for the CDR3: TGTGCCAGCAGACCCGATAGCGGGAGAGGAGAGACCCAGTACTTC.

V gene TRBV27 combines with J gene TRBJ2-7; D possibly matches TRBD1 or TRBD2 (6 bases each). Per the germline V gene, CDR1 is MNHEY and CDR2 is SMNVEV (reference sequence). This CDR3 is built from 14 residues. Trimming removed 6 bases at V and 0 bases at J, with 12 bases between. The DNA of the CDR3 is TGTGCCAGCAGGTGGGGGGCTAGCTCCTACGAGCAGTACTTC. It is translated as CASRWGASSYEQYF.

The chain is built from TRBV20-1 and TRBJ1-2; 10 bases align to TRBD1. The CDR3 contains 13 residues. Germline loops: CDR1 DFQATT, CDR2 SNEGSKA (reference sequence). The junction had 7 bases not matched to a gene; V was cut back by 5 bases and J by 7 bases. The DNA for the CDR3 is TGCAGTGCTCCTGGGACAGGGGTCGTTGGCTACACCTTC. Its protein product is CSAPGTGVVGYTF.

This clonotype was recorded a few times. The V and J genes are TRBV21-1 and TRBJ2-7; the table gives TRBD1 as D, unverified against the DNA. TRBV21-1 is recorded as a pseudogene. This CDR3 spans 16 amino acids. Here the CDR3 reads CASTDLAGTLSYEQYF. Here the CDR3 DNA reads TGTGCCAGCACCGACTTAGCCGGGACGCTGTCCTACGAGCAGTACTTC.

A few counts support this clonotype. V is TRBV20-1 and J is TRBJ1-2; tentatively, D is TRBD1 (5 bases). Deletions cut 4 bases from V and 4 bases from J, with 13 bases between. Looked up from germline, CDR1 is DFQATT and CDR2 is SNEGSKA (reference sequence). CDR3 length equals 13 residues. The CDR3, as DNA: TGCAGTGCTAACGACAGACTCACCTATGGCTACACCTTC. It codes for CSANDRLTYGYTF.

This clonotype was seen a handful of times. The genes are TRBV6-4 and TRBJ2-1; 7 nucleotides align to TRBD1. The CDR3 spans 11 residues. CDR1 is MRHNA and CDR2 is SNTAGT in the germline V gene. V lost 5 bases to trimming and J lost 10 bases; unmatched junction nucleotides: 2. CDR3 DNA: TGTGCCAGCAGTTACAGGGGCGAGCAGTTCTTC. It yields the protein CASSYRGEQFF.

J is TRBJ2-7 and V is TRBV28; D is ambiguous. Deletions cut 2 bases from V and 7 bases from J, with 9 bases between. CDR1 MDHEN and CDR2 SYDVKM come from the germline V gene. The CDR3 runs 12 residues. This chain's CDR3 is CASSLPQGEQYF. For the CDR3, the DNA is TGTGCCAGCAGTTTACCCCAAGGGGAGCAGTACTTC. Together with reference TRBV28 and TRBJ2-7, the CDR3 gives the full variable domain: DVKVTQSSRYLVKRTGEKVFLECVQDMDHENMFWYRQDPGLGLRLIYFSYDVKMKEKGDIPEGYSVSREKKERFSLILESASTNQTSMYLCASSLPQGEQYFGPGTRLTVT.